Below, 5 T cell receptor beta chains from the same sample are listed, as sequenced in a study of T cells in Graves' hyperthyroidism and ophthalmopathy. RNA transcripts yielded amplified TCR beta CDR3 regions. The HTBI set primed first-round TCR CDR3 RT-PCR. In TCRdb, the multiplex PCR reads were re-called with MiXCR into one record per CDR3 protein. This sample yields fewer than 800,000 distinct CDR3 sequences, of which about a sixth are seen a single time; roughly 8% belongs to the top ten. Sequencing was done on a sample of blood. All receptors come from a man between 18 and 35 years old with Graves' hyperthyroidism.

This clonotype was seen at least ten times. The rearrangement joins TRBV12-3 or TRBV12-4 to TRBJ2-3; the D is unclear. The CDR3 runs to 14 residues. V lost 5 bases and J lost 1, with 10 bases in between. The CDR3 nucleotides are TGTGCCAGCAGTCTTATTTCCGGCACAGATACGCAGTATTTT. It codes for CASSLISGTDTQYF.

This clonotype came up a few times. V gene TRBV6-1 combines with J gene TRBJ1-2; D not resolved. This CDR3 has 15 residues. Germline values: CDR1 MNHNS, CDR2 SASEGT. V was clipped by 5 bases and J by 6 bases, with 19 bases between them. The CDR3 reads CASSYGPGAGDGYTF. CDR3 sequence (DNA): TGTGCCAGCAGTTATGGGCCGGGAGCCGGGGATGGCTACACCTTC.

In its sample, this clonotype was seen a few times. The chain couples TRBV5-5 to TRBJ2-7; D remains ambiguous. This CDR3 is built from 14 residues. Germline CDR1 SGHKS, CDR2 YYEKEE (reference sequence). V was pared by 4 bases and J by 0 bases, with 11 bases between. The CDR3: CASSRMLSSYEQYF. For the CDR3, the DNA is TGTGCCAGCAGCCGAATGTTGAGCTCCTACGAGCAGTACTTC.

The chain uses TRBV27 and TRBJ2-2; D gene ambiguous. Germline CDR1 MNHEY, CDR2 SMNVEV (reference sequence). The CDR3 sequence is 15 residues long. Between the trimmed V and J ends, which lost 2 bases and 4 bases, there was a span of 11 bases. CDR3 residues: CASSLESPSTGELFF. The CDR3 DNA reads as TGTGCCAGCAGTTTAGAGAGCCCTAGCACCGGGGAGCTGTTTTTT.

The CDR3 DNA reads as TGTGCCAGCAGCTTTAGCGGGAGGGGGGAGACCCAGTACTTC. Encoded protein: CASSFSGRGETQYF. The chain carries TRBV7-2 and TRBJ2-5, with TRBD2 identical over 11 bases. The V gene end was trimmed by 3 bases and the J gene end by 5 bases; junction bases not matched to a gene: 2. Germline values: CDR1 SGHTA, CDR2 FQGNSA. The CDR3 spans 14 residues.